Presented here are 27 T cell receptor beta chains from one specimen sequenced in a study of blood T cell repertoires in COVID-19. Sequencing used immunoSEQ multiplex PCR; TCRdb keeps in-frame clones, though not all of them. This sample yields some 330,000 clones, of which 80% to 90% are seen a single time; less than 5.5% belongs to the top ten. What was sequenced was PBMCs or T cells enriched from blood (not recorded which). The receptors derive from a man aged 25-40 years who had recovered from COVID-19.

J is TRBJ1-2 and V is TRBV19; no firm D call. The CDR3 runs 13 residues. V shed 1 base and J shed 6 bases, with 9 bases lying between them. The germline CDR1 and CDR2 sequences are LNHDA and SQIVND (reference sequence). DNA for the CDR3: TGTGCCAGTAGTATAGGGCAGTTTAATGGCTACACCTTC. It is translated as CASSIGQFNGYTF. Full variable domain (remainder filled in from reference TRBV19 and TRBJ1-2): DGGITQSPKYLFRKEGQNVTLSCEQNLNHDAMYWYRQDPGQGLRLIYYSQIVNDFQKGDIAEGYSVSREKKESFPLTVTSAQKNPTAFYLCASSIGQFNGYTFGSGTRLTVV.

The chain is built from TRBV21-1 and TRBJ1-2; the D segment call TRBD1 is taken from the table without a DNA check. TRBV21-1 is flagged as a pseudogene. There are 14 residues in the CDR3. The CDR3, as DNA: TGTGCCAGCAGCAATCTCAGGGAAGCCTATGGCTACACCTTC. Translation gives CASSNLREAYGYTF.

This clone is a singleton in its sample. This rearrangement joins TRBV29-1 to TRBJ2-2; D is uncertain. There are 13 residues in the CDR3. Per the germline V gene, CDR1 is SQVTM and CDR2 is ANQGSEA. V was pared by 3 bases and J by 0 bases, with 5 bases between. CDR3 region: CSVDRANTGELFF. The DNA for the CDR3 is TGCAGCGTTGATCGAGCGAACACCGGGGAGCTGTTTTTT.

The CDR3 bases are TGTGCCAGCAGTTCGTCAGGGCTTGGAAACACCATATATTTT. It specifies CASSSSGLGNTIYF. J is TRBJ1-3 and V is TRBV27, with D possibly being TRBD1 (5 bases). Germline V lookup: CDR1 MNHEY, CDR2 SMNVEV (reference sequence). The CDR3 runs to 14 residues. V lost 4 bases, J lost 3 bases, and 10 bases lay in between.

This sequence joins TRBV5-1 and TRBJ1-5; maybe TRBD1 (5 bases). This CDR3 region has 15 residues. CDR1 is SGHRS, CDR2 YFSETQ, per germline. V was clipped by 0 bases and J by 0 bases, with 7 bases between them. The CDR3 spells CASSLGQYSNQPQHF. The CDR3 DNA is TGCGCCAGCAGCTTGGGACAGTATAGCAATCAGCCCCAGCATTTT.

The CDR3 sequence: CASSIGGPSTGRFYGYTF. CDR3 coding DNA: TGTGCCAGTAGTATAGGAGGTCCCTCGACAGGCCGCTTCTATGGCTACACCTTC. This chain connects TRBV19 to TRBJ1-2, with D possibly being TRBD1 (6 bases). The CDR3 runs 18 residues. In germline, CDR1 is LNHDA, CDR2 SQIVND (reference sequence). Trimming shortened V by 1 base and J by 4 bases, and 22 bases separated the two germline ends.

The chain employs TRBV3-1 (or the pseudogene TRBV3-2) and TRBJ2-3, with 9 bases identical to TRBD2. Per germline, CDR1 LGHDT and CDR2 YNNKEL (reference sequence). The CDR3 is 17 residues long. The ends lost 2 bases at V and 2 bases at J; junction bases unmatched: 8. The DNA of the CDR3 is TGTGCCAGCAGCCAACCGACGGGACTAGCAAACACAGATACGCAGTATTTT. Encoded protein: CASSQPTGLANTDTQYF.

The rearrangement uses TRBV12-2 and TRBJ1-2. TRBV12-2 is a documented pseudogene. The CDR3 length is 17 residues. CDR3 nucleotides: TGTGCAAGTCGCTTAACGCGGGGCAGGGAAGTTAACTATGGCTACACCTTC. It codes for CASRLTRGREVNYGYTF.

V and J are TRBV4-1 and TRBJ1-2; TRBD1 matches at 9 bases. The CDR3 is made up of 15 amino acids. In germline, CDR1 is MGHRA, CDR2 YSYEKL. After removal of 2 bases from V and 3 bases from J, the junction contained 4 bases not matched to a gene. The CDR3 region is CASSQRDRAYYGYTF. The CDR3, as DNA: TGCGCCAGCAGCCAACGGGACAGGGCGTACTATGGCTACACCTTC.

The chain employs TRBV6-5 and TRBJ2-5; tentative D call: TRBD2 (5 bases). V was clipped by 7 bases and J by 2 bases, with 14 bases between them. CDR1 and CDR2 from the germline V gene are MNHEY and SVGAGI. The length of the CDR3 is 14 residues. Written as DNA, the CDR3 is TGTGCCAGCACCCGAGGGCATTCTCAAGAGACCCAGTACTTC. Translation: CASTRGHSQETQYF.

The chain employs TRBV27 and TRBJ1-2, with D possibly being TRBD1 (6 bases). The CDR3 extends over 15 amino acids. V was pared by 11 bases and J by 4 bases, with 23 bases between. The germline CDR1 and CDR2 sequences are MNHEY and SMNVEV (reference sequence). The CDR3 reads CASKGGLSFVYGYTF. The CDR3 bases are TGTGCCTCCAAGGGGGGGCTAAGTTTCGTCTATGGCTACACCTTC.

V gene TRBV9 combines with J gene TRBJ2-1, with D possibly being TRBD1 (6 bases). V lost 0 bases to trimming and J lost 5 bases, with 9 bases between them. From germline, CDR1 is SGDLS and CDR2 YYNGEE. The CDR3 totals 14 residues. The CDR3 region is CASSVGGQNNEQFF. The CDR3 DNA is TGTGCCAGCAGCGTAGGGGGGCAAAACAATGAGCAGTTCTTC.

V and J are TRBV7-2 and TRBJ2-3; the D gene is possibly TRBD2 (6 bases). Looked up from germline, CDR1 is SGHTA and CDR2 is FQGNSA. CDR3 length: 13 residues. CDR3 nucleotide sequence: TGTGCTAGTGGAGCGGGCCTAGAGGGTACGCAGTATTTT. Translated, it gives CASGAGLEGTQYF.

The chain is built from TRBV25-1 and TRBJ1-1, with D possibly TRBD1 on 5 matching bases. The CDR3 contains 13 residues. The germline V gene encodes CDR1 MGHDK and CDR2 SYGVNS. V gave up 7 bases and J gave up 0 bases, with 9 bases separating them. The CDR3, as DNA: TGTGCCAGCACCACGGGGGTGAACACTGAAGCTTTCTTT. It is translated as CASTTGVNTEAFF.

The chain recombines TRBV28 with TRBJ2-7; 9 nucleotides line up with TRBD1. With 6 bases clipped from V and 4 bases from J, the junction kept 19 bases outside the gene matches. The CDR3 sequence is 18 residues long. Germline CDR1 reads MDHEN; CDR2 reads SYDVKM. The CDR3 DNA follows: TGTGCCAGCAGGCCGTGGGCTCTTCTCCGGGACAGGGTTTACGAGCAGTACTTC. This codes for CASRPWALLRDRVYEQYF.

This chain joins TRBV19 and TRBJ2-3, with D unclear. The ends were cut back, 4 bases at V and 2 bases at J, with 10 bases in the middle. CDR3 size: 14 residues. The V gene's germline CDR1 is LNHDA and CDR2 SQIVND (reference sequence). The CDR3 DNA sequence: TGTGCCAGTAGTAGTCACTTACCCACAGATACGCAGTATTTT. Protein: CASSSHLPTDTQYF.

The V gene is TRBV11-2, the J gene TRBJ2-1, with TRBD2 matching over 13 bases. J gave up 4 bases and V 4 bases, and 13 bases lay outside the gene matches. The CDR3 extends over 19 amino acids. CDR1 SGHAT and CDR2 FQNNGV come from the germline V gene. In nucleotides, the CDR3 is TGTGCCAGCAGCTCTTTCCCCGGGACTAGCGGGGAGATTTACAATGAGCAGTTCTTC. It encodes CASSSFPGTSGEIYNEQFF.

The genes are TRBV7-9 and TRBJ2-3, with 9 bases lining up with TRBD1. Germline V gives CDR1 SEHNR, CDR2 FQNEAQ (reference sequence). This CDR3 is built from 14 residues. V was clipped by 5 bases and J by 4 bases; unmatched bases: 4. The CDR3 DNA is TGTGCCAGCAGCCGTACAGGGGGCTCAGATACGCAGTATTTT. Amino acid sequence: CASSRTGGSDTQYF.

The rearrangement joins TRBV7-9 to TRBJ1-2; 9 bases are shared with TRBD1. V shed 1 base and J 7 bases; nucleotides not matched to a gene: 10. Germline V gene sequence: CDR1 SEHNR, CDR2 FQNEAQ (reference sequence). The CDR3 is 16 amino acids. The CDR3 loop is CASSLEFGQGTAGYTF. Written as DNA, the CDR3 is TGTGCCAGCAGCTTAGAATTTGGACAGGGGACGGCTGGCTACACCTTC.

The V gene is TRBV6-4, the J gene TRBJ2-3; TRBD2 aligns across 12 bases. Germline trimming cut 3 bases from V and 4 bases from J; bases unmatched to any gene: 8. Germline CDR1 and CDR2: MRHNA and SNTAGT. The CDR3 consists of 17 residues. CDR3 sequence (DNA): TGTGCCAGCAGTGAGGGGCCGACTAGCGGGGGTGCAGATACGCAGTATTTT. Amino acids: CASSEGPTSGGADTQYF.

The table lists this clone with a count of one. The rearrangement links TRBV7-8 to TRBJ2-7; 8 nucleotides line up with TRBD2. Germline loops: CDR1 SGHVS, CDR2 FQNEAQ. Trimming removed 3 bases from V and 3 bases from J; junction bases left unmatched: 7. The CDR3 has 15 amino acids. This chain's CDR3 is CASSLGASGSYEQYF. CDR3 in DNA: TGTGCCAGCAGCTTGGGAGCGAGCGGGAGCTACGAGCAGTACTTC.

This chain uses TRBV30 with TRBJ2-7; 8 nucleotides line up with TRBD2. This CDR3 has 15 amino acids. J gave up 0 bases and V 1 base, and 5 bases lay outside the gene matches. Germline CDR1 GTSNPN, CDR2 SVGIG (reference sequence). Written as DNA, the CDR3 is TGTGCCTGGAGTGGGTCGGGGGGGAACTCCTACGAGCAGTACTTC. Encoded protein: CAWSGSGGNSYEQYF.

The chain has TRBV3-1 (or the pseudogene TRBV3-2) and TRBJ1-3; TRBD1 matches at 11 bases. This CDR3 has 16 residues. The junction had 6 bases not matched to a gene; V was cut back by 4 bases and J by 4 bases. CDR1 is LGHDT, CDR2 YNNKEL, per germline (reference sequence). DNA for the CDR3: TGTGCCAGCAGCCGGGGGACAGGGGGATCGGGAAACACCATATATTTT. This encodes CASSRGTGGSGNTIYF.

This chain connects TRBV5-1 to TRBJ1-1, with a possible D match to TRBD1 (6 bases). The CDR3 sequence is 16 residues long. CDR1 is SGHRS, CDR2 YFSETQ, per germline. The V gene lost 0 bases and the J gene lost 1 base, with 13 bases spanning the gap. CDR3 in DNA: TGCGCCAGCAGCTTGGGGCTTAGGACAGCGAACACTGAAGCTTTCTTT. This gives the protein CASSLGLRTANTEAFF.

The V call is TRBV6-5, the J call TRBJ2-5; a weak D match, TRBD2 (5 bases). V lost 5 bases and J 4 bases, leaving 17 bases between the germline ends. Germline V lookup: CDR1 MNHEY, CDR2 SVGAGI. The CDR3 totals 15 residues. The CDR3 DNA is TGTGCCAGCAGTAGAGCTTGGGCGGGCTCAGAGACCCAGTACTTC. It codes for CASSRAWAGSETQYF.

V usage is TRBV9 and J usage is TRBJ1-1; 7 nucleotides line up with TRBD1. CDR3 size: 15 residues. Germline trimming cut 0 bases from V and 1 base from J; bases unmatched to any gene: 3. Germline CDR1 SGDLS, CDR2 YYNGEE. CDR3 nucleotide sequence: TGTGCCAGCAGCGTAGGAGGGACAGAGAACACTGAAGCTTTCTTT. Residues: CASSVGGTENTEAFF.

This clone was picked up one time. The gene calls are TRBV4-1 and TRBJ1-5; 7 positions match TRBD1. CDR3 length: 15 amino acids. V was pared by 4 bases and J by 5 bases, with 8 bases of the junction left unmatched. Germline V gives CDR1 MGHRA, CDR2 YSYEKL. CDR3 bases: TGCGCCAGCAGCCTAGGGGGCAGGGCGGATCAGCCCCAGCATTTT. As protein: CASSLGGRADQPQHF.